Presented here are 8 T cell receptor beta chains from one specimen sequenced in a study of blood T cells in healthy people across ages. Alongside a J-beta primer mix, a sample-barcoded 5' primer served in a second PCR lasting about 6 to 11 cycles. TCRdb re-derived calls from the 5' RACE reads in MiXCR, one entry per CDR3 protein. The table includes 1.5 million or so distinct CDR3 sequences, roughly 45% detected once. The sequenced material came from blood. All receptors come from a woman younger than 30 in good health.

This sequence joins TRBV24-1 and TRBJ2-2; D perhaps matches TRBD1 (5 bases). This CDR3 has 14 residues. V was pared by 3 bases and J by 6 bases, with 10 bases between. Germline CDR1 reads KGHDR; CDR2 reads SFDVKD. CDR3 bases: TGTGCCACCAGTGATATCAGGGTTGCCGGGGAGCTGTTTTTT. This encodes CATSDIRVAGELFF.

The rearrangement uses TRBV5-1 and TRBJ2-7; 9 nucleotides line up with TRBD1. The germline V gene encodes CDR1 SGHRS and CDR2 YFSETQ. V gave up 4 bases and J gave up 6 bases; unmatched junction bases: 11. The CDR3 covers 15 residues. The CDR3 DNA reads as TGCGCCAGCAGCGAAACAGGGGGCTTGTTGGGCGAGCAGTACTTC. Translated: CASSETGGLLGEQYF.

This clonotype was observed a single time. The rearrangement links TRBV5-1 to TRBJ2-7, with 7 bases fitting TRBD1. Germline lookup yields CDR1 SGHRS and CDR2 YFSETQ. V was clipped by 4 bases and J by 7 bases; unmatched bases: 14. The CDR3 spans 15 residues. The CDR3 nucleotides are TGCGCCAGCAGCCGCACGGGGACAGAATACAATGAGCAGTACTTC. Its translation: CASSRTGTEYNEQYF.

There are a few counts of this clonotype. The chain is built from TRBV12-3 or TRBV12-4 and TRBJ2-6; the D is unclear. This CDR3 comprises 14 residues. Trimming took 6 bases from V and 12 from J, leaving 18 bases between them. CDR3 DNA: TGTGCCAGCAGCTCACCACAACGGCAGCCCGTCCTGACTTTC. Protein product: CASSSPQRQPVLTF.

In its sample, this clonotype was seen a few times. This chain links TRBV14 with TRBJ2-5; 9 bases map to TRBD2. The CDR3 sequence is 15 residues long. Trimming removed 4 bases from V and 6 bases from J; junction bases left unmatched: 9. Germline V gene data show CDR1 as SGHDN and CDR2 as FVKESK. CDR3 sequence: CASSPRSSGVQTQYF. CDR3 bases: TGTGCCAGCAGCCCGCGATCTAGCGGGGTTCAGACCCAGTACTTC.

The genes are TRBV11-3 and TRBJ2-2; D perhaps matches TRBD1 (6 bases). In germline, CDR1 is SGHNT, CDR2 YENEEA. V was clipped by 8 bases and J by 4 bases, with 11 bases between them. This CDR3 is built from 13 residues. The chain's CDR3 is CASARGITGELFF. The CDR3 nucleotides are TGTGCCAGCGCCAGGGGAATCACCGGGGAGCTGTTTTTT.

CDR3 nucleotides: TGCAGTGCTAGGCCCGGGGGGCAGGTTGAGGAGACCCAGTACTTC. As protein: CSARPGGQVEETQYF. J is TRBJ2-5 and V is TRBV20-1, with D possibly TRBD2 on 7 matching bases. Looked up from germline, CDR1 is DFQATT and CDR2 is SNEGSKA (reference sequence). Trimming took off 3 bases at V and 5 bases at J, with 19 bases between the two ends. The CDR3 is 15 amino acids.

V is TRBV25-1 and J is TRBJ1-2; TRBD1 aligns across 7 bases. V dropped 3 bases and J dropped 3; count of bases not matched to a gene: 7. Germline assignment: CDR1 MGHDK and CDR2 SYGVNS. CDR3 size: 15 residues. CDR3 protein: CASSETTGEDYGYTF. The CDR3 nucleotides are TGTGCCAGCAGTGAGACCACAGGGGAGGACTATGGCTACACCTTC.